Below, 20 T cell receptor beta chains from the same sample are listed, as sequenced in a study of CD8 T cells in ankylosing spondylitis. Study results and caveats: The study identified a TCR beta motif of under ten highly homologous variants that appeared characteristic of ankylosing spondylitis blood.

TCRdb independently ran MiXCR on the 5' RACE reads; one entry per CDR3 protein. The data contain around 770,000 distinct CDR3 sequences, 12% of them seen just once; the ten biggest clones take up roughly 0.51%. What these receptors recognize is not known. The sample taken for sequencing was blood, either unsorted or a sorted T cell fraction (not recorded which). These receptors were obtained from a male donor with ankylosing spondylitis.

This clonotype was picked up a small number of times. V usage is TRBV20-1 and J usage is TRBJ2-3, with D perhaps TRBD1 (5 bases). From germline, CDR1 is DFQATT and CDR2 SNEGSKA (reference sequence). With 0 bases removed from V and 6 bases from J, the gap between germline ends came to 13 bases. The CDR3 consists of 14 residues. Here the CDR3 reads CSARDPTRGDTQYF. The CDR3 region has the DNA TGCAGTGCTAGAGATCCCACAAGGGGTGATACGCAGTATTTT.

The V and J genes are TRBV12-3 or TRBV12-4 and TRBJ1-4; TRBD1 is a possible D gene (6 bases). The CDR3 has 15 residues. V gave up 6 bases and J gave up 5 bases, with 16 bases separating them. CDR3 coding DNA: TGTGCCAGCAGGGGGCGGACAGTCGAAAATGAAAAACTGTTTTTT. It encodes CASRGRTVENEKLFF.

The gene calls are TRBV15 and TRBJ2-1, with TRBD2 matching over 12 bases. The germline CDR1 and CDR2 sequences are LNHNV and YYDKDF (reference sequence). The V gene end was trimmed by 8 bases and the J gene end by 2 bases; junction bases not matched to a gene: 16. The CDR3 runs 19 residues. CDR3 nucleotide sequence: TGTGCCACCTTTCACGCGCTGCTAGCGGGAGGGAAGCCCTACAATGAGCAGTTCTTC. Protein: CATFHALLAGGKPYNEQFF.

The chain is built from TRBV20-1 and TRBJ2-5; the D call may be TRBD1 or TRBD2 (6 bases each). The CDR3 runs to 14 residues. Germline V lookup: CDR1 DFQATT, CDR2 SNEGSKA (reference sequence). Deletions cut 5 bases from V and 2 bases from J, with 15 bases between. The CDR3 DNA reads as TGCAGTGCTCAAGGGGGGATGGGGCAAGAGACCCAGTACTTC. Protein: CSAQGGMGQETQYF.

This clonotype was counted at least ten times. The chain carries TRBV6-1 and TRBJ2-1, with D hard to call. The V gene lost 5 bases and the J gene lost 2 bases, with 13 bases spanning the gap. This CDR3 has 15 residues. CDR1 MNHNS and CDR2 SASEGT come from the germline V gene. The CDR3 region is CASSRHYLTYNEQFF. CDR3 DNA sequence: TGTGCCAGCAGTCGTCACTATCTTACCTACAATGAGCAGTTCTTC.

V usage is TRBV4-3 and J usage is TRBJ1-5; the D gene is possibly TRBD1 (5 bases). Looked up from germline, CDR1 is LGHNA and CDR2 is YSLEER. CDR3 length: 15 amino acids. Trimming cost V 0 bases and J 6 bases, with 12 bases left between them. This CDR3 reads CASSQDQGPSQPQHF. CDR3 coding DNA: TGCGCCAGCAGCCAAGATCAGGGACCTTCTCAGCCCCAGCATTTT.

V usage is TRBV7-6 and J usage is TRBJ2-7; 8 bases line up with TRBD1. With V trimmed by 4 bases and J by 1 base, 3 bases remained unmatched. Germline V gene lookup returns CDR1 SGHVS and CDR2 FNYEAQ. CDR3 length: 14 residues. The CDR3 nucleotides are TGTGCCAGCAGCTCGGACAGGGCTTCCTACGAGCAGTACTTC. Protein sequence: CASSSDRASYEQYF.

This clonotype has ten or more counts. The chain has TRBV19 and TRBJ2-3; a possible D gene is TRBD1 (6 bases). Germline CDR1 LNHDA, CDR2 SQIVND (reference sequence). The CDR3 has 14 amino acids. Between the trimmed V and J ends, which lost 4 bases and 4 bases, there was a span of 12 bases. Here the CDR3 reads CASSRGQAPDTQYF. CDR3 nucleotide sequence: TGTGCCAGTAGTAGGGGACAAGCCCCAGATACGCAGTATTTT.

This clonotype has at least ten counts. This chain uses TRBV29-1 with TRBJ1-1, with a possible D match to TRBD1 (6 bases). In germline, CDR1 is SQVTM, CDR2 ANQGSEA. V was trimmed by 7 bases and J by 1 base, leaving 13 bases between them. The CDR3 extends over 13 amino acids. CDR3: CSERTDPNTEAFF. In DNA, the CDR3 is TGCAGCGAAAGGACAGACCCGAACACTGAAGCTTTCTTT. Combining the CDR3 with reference TRBV29-1 and TRBJ1-1 gives the whole variable domain SAVISQKPSRDICQRGTSLTIQCQVDSQVTMMFWYRQQPGQSLTLIATANQGSEATYESGFVIDKFPISRPNLTFSTLTVSNMSPEDSSIYLCSERTDPNTEAFFGQGTRLTVV.

At least ten counts were recorded for this clonotype. This chain links TRBV10-3 with TRBJ2-7; tentatively, D is TRBD1 or TRBD2 (5 bases each). Germline lookup yields CDR1 ENHRY and CDR2 SYGVKD. Deletions cut 5 bases from V and 7 bases from J, with 12 bases between. This CDR3 region has 12 residues. The CDR3 DNA follows: TGTGCCATCAGTACTCAGGGAGTAGAGCAGTACTTC. It specifies CAISTQGVEQYF.

A few counts support this clonotype. The chain is built from TRBV18 and TRBJ2-6; D may be TRBD2 (6 bases). The ends were cut back, 1 base at V and 0 bases at J, with 16 bases in the middle. Germline assignment: CDR1 KGHSH and CDR2 LQKENI. The length of the CDR3 is 19 residues. CDR3 protein: CASSPLGGRGNSGANVLTF. CDR3 nucleotide sequence: TGTGCCAGCTCACCACTAGGAGGACGGGGGAACTCTGGGGCCAACGTCCTGACTTTC.

This clonotype has a handful of counts. The V call is TRBV29-1, the J call TRBJ1-1, with D possibly TRBD1 on 5 matching bases. CDR3 length: 12 amino acids. Germline loops: CDR1 SQVTM, CDR2 ANQGSEA. Trimming left V 7 bases short and J 1 base short, with 10 bases between. The CDR3, as DNA: TGCAGCGGTTCAAGGGGGAACACTGAAGCTTTCTTT. Its translation: CSGSRGNTEAFF. The entire variable domain, with the rest obtained from reference TRBV29-1 and TRBJ1-1, is as follows: SAVISQKPSRDICQRGTSLTIQCQVDSQVTMMFWYRQQPGQSLTLIATANQGSEATYESGFVIDKFPISRPNLTFSTLTVSNMSPEDSSIYLCSGSRGNTEAFFGQGTRLTVV.

The rearrangement joins TRBV6-1 to TRBJ2-1, with D perhaps TRBD1 or TRBD2 (6 bases each). This CDR3 region has 16 residues. Between the trimmed V and J ends, which lost 6 bases and 7 bases, there was a span of 22 bases. Germline CDR1 MNHNS, CDR2 SASEGT. The chain's CDR3 is CASRDGGRGRSNEQFF. CDR3 in DNA: TGTGCCAGCAGAGACGGGGGCAGGGGAAGAAGTAATGAGCAGTTCTTC.

The table lists this clonotype with a few counts. This sequence joins TRBV27 and TRBJ1-1, with no clear D. CDR3 length equals 15 residues. CDR1 is MNHEY and CDR2 is SMNVEV in the germline V gene (reference sequence). V lost 0 bases and J 3 bases, leaving 11 bases between the germline ends. CDR3 sequence (DNA): TGTGCCAGCAGTTTATCCGTGATCGGGGACACTGAAGCTTTCTTT. Encoded protein: CASSLSVIGDTEAFF.

This clonotype turned up a few times. CDR3 loop: CASSDDVYGYTF. CDR3 DNA sequence: TGTGCCAGCAGTGACGACGTGTATGGCTACACCTTC. J is TRBJ1-2 and V is TRBV25-1; no clear D gene. The CDR3 totals 12 residues. Trimming stripped 3 bases from V and 5 bases from J, with 7 bases between. The germline V gene encodes CDR1 MGHDK and CDR2 SYGVNS.

This clonotype showed up just a few times. The V and J genes are TRBV4-3 and TRBJ2-7; no clear D gene. The CDR3 is 15 residues long. Trimming took 0 bases from V and 0 from J, leaving 9 bases between them. Germline CDR1 and CDR2: LGHNA and YSLEER. The CDR3 DNA sequence: TGCGCCAGCAGCCAAGAGGACGGGTTCTCCTACGAGCAGTACTTC. Translating gives CASSQEDGFSYEQYF.

The chain couples TRBV6-1 to TRBJ2-6, with 7 bases lining up with TRBD1. Trimming took 6 bases from V and 7 from J; bases not matched to a gene: 12. The CDR3 runs 16 residues. CDR1 and CDR2 (germline): MNHNS, SASEGT. CDR3 in DNA: TGTGCCAGCAGGATACTAGGGACAGTGGAAGCCAACGTCCTGACTTTC. Encoded protein: CASRILGTVEANVLTF.

The chain carries TRBV28 and TRBJ2-7, with D unclear. V was clipped by 10 bases and J by 0 bases, with 13 bases between them. The germline V gene has CDR1 MDHEN and CDR2 SYDVKM. This CDR3 has 13 amino acids. As DNA, the CDR3 is TGTGCCACCCGGATCAGCCTCTCCTACGAGCAGTACTTC. It encodes CATRISLSYEQYF.

This clonotype turned up a few times. The chain carries TRBV20-1 and TRBJ2-1; D is perhaps TRBD1 or TRBD2 (5 bases each). V was cut by 6 bases and J by 2 bases, with 14 bases left in between. The CDR3 sequence is 14 residues long. CDR1 is DFQATT, CDR2 SNEGSKA, per germline (reference sequence). In DNA, the CDR3 is TGCAGTGCAACGGGACCCGAAGCCTACAATGAGCAGTTCTTC. Translation: CSATGPEAYNEQFF.

This rearrangement joins TRBV15 to TRBJ2-1; 10 bases line up with TRBD1. The V segment lost 5 bases and the J segment 4 bases; nucleotides outside the gene matches: 2. The germline V gene has CDR1 LNHNV and CDR2 YYDKDF (reference sequence). The CDR3 is 14 amino acids. CDR3 DNA sequence: TGTGCCACCAGCCGGACAGGGGGGTACAATGAGCAGTTCTTC. This gives the protein CATSRTGGYNEQFF. The variable domain in full, with the rest retrieved from reference TRBV15 and TRBJ2-1, is DAMVIQNPRYQVTQFGKPVTLSCSQTLNHNVMYWYQQKSSQAPKLLFHYYDKDFNNEADTPDNFQSRRPNTSFCFLDIRSPGLGDTAMYLCATSRTGGYNEQFFGPGTRLTVL.